This record concerns one T cell receptor beta chain sequence. Its antigen is unidentified. Generated by immunoSEQ multiplex PCR, the TCRdb table keeps only in-frame clones and is missing some. The sample includes 83,000 or so clones, around nine tenths of them seen just once. The entry originates in a study of T cell responses to AZD1222 COVID-19 vaccine. Study outcomes and limitations: Just a handful of AZD1222 recipients tested seropositive at baseline.

The TCR originated in an adult in good health. Material: peripheral blood, obtained on day 0 of MenACWY control vaccination.

Here the CDR3 reads CASSVGGGISTDTQYF. In nucleotides, the CDR3 is TGTGCCAGCAGCGTGGGAGGGGGGATCAGCACAGATACGCAGTATTTT. The rearrangement uses TRBV9 and TRBJ2-3; maybe TRBD2 (7 bases). The CDR3 is 16 amino acids. Germline-derived CDR1 and CDR2 are SGDLS and YYNGEE. V lost 2 bases and J lost 0, with 13 bases in between. Together with reference TRBV9 and TRBJ2-3, the CDR3 gives the full variable domain: DSGVTQTPKHLITATGQRVTLRCSPRSGDLSVYWYQQSLDQGLQFLIQYYNGEERAKGNILERFSAQQFPDLHSELNLSSLELGDSALYFCASSVGGGISTDTQYFGPGTRLTVL.